Below are 8 T cell receptor beta chains sequenced from a single sample in a study of control samples from healthy donors and cancer patients. Sequenced by immunoSEQ multiplex PCR; TCRdb stores in-frame clones only, minus some. The sample consists of 55,000 to 85,000 clones, 85% to 90% of them appearing once. What was sequenced was PBMCs. The receptors come from a man aged 55-75 years with lung cancer.

A single count supports this clone. The rearrangement joins TRBV6-4 to TRBJ2-3; 9 bases line up with TRBD1. This CDR3 is built from 15 residues. Germline trimming cut 6 bases from V and 0 bases from J; bases unmatched to any gene: 4. Germline CDR1 and CDR2: MRHNA and SNTAGT. CDR3 sequence: CASRQDRGSTDTQYF. DNA of the CDR3: TGTGCCAGCAGACAGGACAGGGGCAGCACAGATACGCAGTATTTT.

The rearrangement links TRBV7-2 to TRBJ2-5, with TRBD2 matching 9 bases. With V trimmed by 1 base and J by 5 bases, 8 bases remained unmatched. Per the germline V gene, CDR1 is SGHTA and CDR2 is FQGNSA. This CDR3 region has 16 residues. This CDR3 reads CASSLVGGGASETQYF. The CDR3 nucleotides are TGTGCCAGCAGCTTAGTGGGCGGGGGGGCTAGCGAGACCCAGTACTTC. The full variable domain, completed using reference TRBV7-2 and TRBJ2-5, is GAGVSQSPSNKVTEKGKDVELRCDPISGHTALYWYRQSLGQGLEFLIYFQGNSAPDKSGLPSDRFSAERTGGSVSTLTIQRTQQEDSAVYLCASSLVGGGASETQYFGPGTRLLVL.

The V and J genes are TRBV7-9 and TRBJ1-2; no reliable D call. Germline V gives CDR1 SEHNR, CDR2 FQNEAQ (reference sequence). Trimming removed 5 bases from V and 4 bases from J, with 17 bases in between. The CDR3 covers 15 residues. The CDR3 reads CASSHFDTNPYGYTF. CDR3 coding DNA: TGTGCCAGCAGCCATTTCGATACTAACCCCTATGGCTACACCTTC.

This clone has more than one count but fewer than ten. The CDR3, as DNA: TGCGCCAGCAGCCAAGAAACTGTTCAGCCCCAGCATTTT. It codes for CASSQETVQPQHF. The chain recombines TRBV4-1 with TRBJ1-5; D is unclear. V gave up 0 bases and J gave up 6 bases, with 6 bases separating them. Germline V gene sequence: CDR1 MGHRA, CDR2 YSYEKL. The CDR3 consists of 13 residues.

This clone was detected a few times. J is TRBJ2-3 and V is TRBV5-1; 11 nucleotides match TRBD2. This CDR3 spans 17 amino acids. The V segment lost 0 bases and the J segment 2 bases; nucleotides outside the gene matches: 5. Per germline, CDR1 SGHRS and CDR2 YFSETQ. The CDR3 DNA is TGCGCCAGCAGCTTGGGACTAGCGGGGTACTTCACAGATACGCAGTATTTT. It specifies CASSLGLAGYFTDTQYF.

This clone has just one count. CDR3 protein: CASSLRRGYQETQYF. The CDR3 nucleotides read TGTGCCAGCAGCTTAAGGCGGGGGTACCAAGAGACCCAGTACTTC. This chain joins TRBV7-2 and TRBJ2-5, with 7 positions matching TRBD2. The CDR3 runs 15 residues. The trim removed 2 bases at V and 0 bases at J, leaving 3 bases unmatched. Germline lookup yields CDR1 SGHTA and CDR2 FQGNSA.

The table lists this clone with a few counts. This chain joins TRBV6-1 and TRBJ1-5; D is possibly TRBD1 (6 bases). The CDR3 is 16 residues long. Germline V gene lookup returns CDR1 MNHNS and CDR2 SASEGT. V lost 3 bases and J lost 7, with 19 bases in between. This chain's CDR3 is CASSDSNREKGQPQHF. For the CDR3, the DNA is TGTGCCAGCAGTGATTCTAACAGGGAGAAAGGGCAGCCCCAGCATTTT.

This sequence joins TRBV6-2 or TRBV6-3 and TRBJ1-2, with a possible D match to TRBD1 (6 bases). Germline CDR1 is MNHEY and CDR2 is SVGEGT. CDR3 length: 16 residues. V lost 6 bases and J lost 5, with 22 bases in between. The CDR3: CASSRSGANGNYGYTF. CDR3 coding DNA: TGTGCCAGCAGCAGGTCGGGGGCGAACGGGAATTATGGCTACACCTTC.